A single sample gave rise to the 18 T cell receptor beta chains below, sequenced in a study of CD8 T cells in ankylosing spondylitis. TCRdb itself ran the 5' RACE reads through MiXCR, one entry per CDR3 protein. The sample lists some 180,000 distinct CDR3 sequences, 15% to 20% occurring once. The sequenced material came from blood, either unsorted or a sorted T cell fraction (not recorded which). The source of these receptors is a male donor aged 10-30 years with ankylosing spondylitis or in good health (not recorded which).

This clonotype was seen many times. The rearrangement joins TRBV11-2 to TRBJ2-7; tentatively, D is TRBD2 (6 bases). The CDR3 runs 14 residues. Germline-derived CDR1 and CDR2 are SGHAT and FQNNGV. V lost 1 base and J lost 4, with 11 bases in between. CDR3 coding DNA: TGTGCCAGCAGCTTAGCCGGGAGAGGGTACGAGCAGTACGTC. Encoded protein: CASSLAGRGYEQYV.

This chain links TRBV20-1 with TRBJ2-1; 9 bases agree with TRBD1. V trimming: 7 bases; J trimming: 9 bases; junction bases outside the gene matches: 16. The CDR3 is 15 residues long. Germline-derived CDR1 and CDR2 are DFQATT and SNEGSKA (reference sequence). This chain's CDR3 is CSGKIGTGSSSEQFF. CDR3 nucleotide sequence: TGCAGTGGCAAGATCGGGACAGGGTCGAGTAGTGAGCAGTTCTTC.

The table lists this clonotype with many counts. DNA for the CDR3: TGTGCCAGCAGTTATGGGGTGCGGGAGACCCAGTACTTC. Translating it yields CASSYGVRETQYF. This chain connects TRBV6-5 to TRBJ2-5; D not certain. Germline V gene sequence: CDR1 MNHEY, CDR2 SVGAGI. The CDR3 runs to 13 residues. V was pared by 3 bases and J by 5 bases, with 10 bases between.

The rearrangement joins TRBV10-2 to TRBJ2-1; D perhaps matches TRBD2 (6 bases). CDR1 and CDR2 from the germline V gene are WSHSY and SAAADI. The CDR3 spans 14 residues. With 7 bases removed from V and 3 bases from J, the gap between germline ends came to 13 bases. In nucleotides, the CDR3 is TGCGCCAGCAATACACCGGGACTCTACAATGAGCAGTTCTTC. Translation: CASNTPGLYNEQFF.

This clonotype was detected ten times or more. V gene TRBV20-1 combines with J gene TRBJ1-5, with TRBD1 identical over 8 bases. The ends lost 5 bases at V and 7 bases at J; junction bases unmatched: 7. Per the germline V gene, CDR1 is DFQATT and CDR2 is SNEGSKA (reference sequence). The CDR3 loop spans 13 amino acids. Here the CDR3 DNA reads TGCAGTGCTGTGACAGGGGCTCGGCAGCCCCAGCATTTT. It encodes CSAVTGARQPQHF.

This clonotype was recorded many times. V usage is TRBV5-1 and J usage is TRBJ2-7; no reliable D call. Germline CDR1 SGHRS, CDR2 YFSETQ. The CDR3 loop spans 12 amino acids. V was cut by 5 bases and J by 7 bases, with 13 bases left in between. CDR3 protein: CASRIDQDEQYV. The DNA for the CDR3 is TGCGCCAGCAGAATAGACCAGGATGAGCAGTACGTC.

There are many counts of this clonotype. J is TRBJ2-2 and V is TRBV29-1; the D gene is possibly TRBD1 (6 bases). Trimming removed 7 bases at V and 2 bases at J, with 17 bases between. The CDR3 sequence is 15 residues long. Germline loops: CDR1 SQVTM, CDR2 ANQGSEA. CDR3 residues: CSATHGTPNTGELFF. The CDR3 DNA follows: TGCAGCGCAACCCACGGGACACCAAACACCGGGGAGCTGTTTTTT.

V usage is TRBV15 and J usage is TRBJ2-1; D uncertain. Germline V gene lookup returns CDR1 LNHNV and CDR2 YYDKDF (reference sequence). The V gene lost 0 bases and the J gene lost 11 bases, with 5 bases spanning the gap. This CDR3 is built from 11 residues. CDR3 coding DNA: TGTGCCACCAGCAGAGATCTGAAGCAGTTCTTC. This codes for CATSRDLKQFF. The entire variable domain, with the rest obtained from reference TRBV15 and TRBJ2-1, is as follows: DAMVIQNPRYQVTQFGKPVTLSCSQTLNHNVMYWYQQKSSQAPKLLFHYYDKDFNNEADTPDNFQSRRPNTSFCFLDIRSPGLGDTAMYLCATSRDLKQFFGPGTRLTVL.

The chain is built from TRBV27 and TRBJ2-7, with D perhaps TRBD1 (6 bases). V shed 10 bases and J shed 4 bases, with 14 bases lying between them. CDR3 length: 12 amino acids. CDR1 and CDR2 (germline): MNHEY, SMNVEV (reference sequence). The CDR3 here is CATRDNRYEQYF. The CDR3 DNA sequence: TGTGCCACCCGGGACAACCGATACGAGCAGTACTTC.

In this sample, this clonotype turned up many times. The chain uses TRBV19 and TRBJ2-1; 10 nucleotides line up with TRBD2. The germline V gene encodes CDR1 LNHDA and CDR2 SQIVND (reference sequence). The CDR3 is 16 amino acids. V lost 4 bases to trimming and J lost 7 bases; unmatched junction nucleotides: 10. CDR3 DNA sequence: TGTGCCAGTAGTAGCATTCTAGCGGGAGTTCGGAATGAGCAGTTCTTC. Translated, it gives CASSSILAGVRNEQFF.

J is TRBJ2-1 and V is TRBV25-1; TRBD2 matches 7 bases. The CDR3 runs to 17 residues. Trimming removed 7 bases from V and 4 bases from J; junction bases left unmatched: 16. Germline CDR1 and CDR2: MGHDK and SYGVNS. The chain's CDR3 is CASNGGGVAGPYNEQFF. The CDR3 DNA reads as TGTGCCAGCAATGGCGGGGGAGTGGCGGGACCGTACAATGAGCAGTTCTTC.

J is TRBJ2-2 and V is TRBV27; 16 bases are shared with TRBD2. Trimming removed 10 bases from V and 6 bases from J; junction bases left unmatched: 8. In germline, CDR1 is MNHEY, CDR2 SMNVEV (reference sequence). This CDR3 contains 16 residues. CDR3 in amino acids: CATMGLAGGPAGELFF. CDR3 DNA: TGTGCCACCATGGGACTAGCGGGAGGGCCGGCCGGGGAGCTGTTTTTT.

This clonotype was detected many times. The rearrangement uses TRBV10-3 and TRBJ1-3; 7 bases line up with TRBD1. Trimming removed 3 bases from V and 2 bases from J; junction bases left unmatched: 1. Germline V lookup: CDR1 ENHRY, CDR2 SYGVKD. This CDR3 comprises 14 residues. CDR3 in amino acids: CAISDGTAGNTIYF. The CDR3 DNA sequence: TGTGCCATCAGTGACGGGACAGCTGGAAACACCATATATTTT.

This clonotype was recorded many times. The chain has TRBV20-1 and TRBJ2-5; D might be TRBD1 (5 bases). The germline CDR1 and CDR2 sequences are DFQATT and SNEGSKA (reference sequence). The CDR3 sequence is 16 residues long. V gave up 1 base and J gave up 1 base, with 16 bases separating them. The CDR3 loop reads CSARGLRGHLQETQYF. The CDR3 bases are TGCAGTGCTAGAGGCCTAAGAGGACACCTCCAAGAGACCCAGTACTTC.

At least ten counts were recorded for this clonotype. The rearrangement joins TRBV7-4 to TRBJ1-1; D is unresolved. Looked up from germline, CDR1 is SGHVT and CDR2 is SQSDAQ. The CDR3 is made up of 14 amino acids. V was pared by 1 base and J by 1 base, with 7 bases between. The CDR3 sequence: CASSLVASNTEAFF. DNA for the CDR3: TGTGCCAGCAGCTTAGTAGCTTCGAACACTGAAGCTTTCTTT. Full variable domain (rest looked up from reference TRBV7-4 and TRBJ1-1): GAGVSQSPRYKVAKRGRDVALRCDSISGHVTLYWYRQTLGQGSEVLTYSQSDAQRDKSGRPSGRFSAERPERSVSTLKIQRTEQGDSAVYLCASSLVASNTEAFFGQGTRLTVV.

The V and J genes are TRBV7-6 and TRBJ2-3; 10 bases are shared with TRBD2. CDR1 is SGHVS, CDR2 FNYEAQ, per germline. Trimming cost V 6 bases and J 5 bases; bases outside gene matches: 8. The CDR3 runs 15 residues. The CDR3, as DNA: TGTGCCAGCAGTTACTTAGCGGGAGGCGTAGATACGCAGTATTTT. As protein: CASSYLAGGVDTQYF.

This clonotype was recorded at least ten times. The CDR3 loop reads CASREQGWSTEAFF. The DNA for the CDR3 is TGCGCCAGCAGAGAACAGGGTTGGAGCACTGAAGCTTTCTTT. The chain has TRBV10-2 and TRBJ1-1, with a possible D match to TRBD1 (6 bases). Trimming pared 6 bases from V and 4 bases from J, leaving 15 bases between. The CDR3 length is 14 residues. Germline values: CDR1 WSHSY, CDR2 SAAADI.

Many counts were recorded for this clonotype. The chain is built from TRBV29-1 and TRBJ1-2; D ambiguous. Germline values: CDR1 SQVTM, CDR2 ANQGSEA. V was trimmed by 1 base and J by 7 bases, leaving 16 bases between them. This CDR3 has 14 residues. The CDR3 DNA follows: TGCAGCGTTGAAGGTGGTACGGGCTTGGTTGGCTACACCTTC. Its translation: CSVEGGTGLVGYTF.